Listed here are 18 T cell receptor beta chains from one sample, sequenced in a study of T-cell memory formation after mild COVID-19. In TCRdb, the 5' RACE reads were re-called with MiXCR into one record per CDR3 protein. Of about 470,000 distinct CDR3 sequences in the sample, approximately 25% were seen once. Sequenced input: PBMCs or a T cell subset sorted from them (not recorded which). Receptors originate from an adult woman who had mild COVID-19 (a few samples of this study predate the infection). Cell type and time point are not known.

This clonotype was recorded a few times. The gene calls are TRBV6-2 or TRBV6-3 and TRBJ2-7; no definite D call. Germline values: CDR1 MNHEY, CDR2 SVGEGT. This CDR3 spans 12 amino acids. V was shortened by 7 bases and J by 2 bases, with 9 bases between the two germline ends. CDR3 residues: CASNGPAYEQYF. Written as DNA, the CDR3 is TGTGCCAGCAACGGGCCAGCCTACGAGCAGTACTTC.

This clonotype was seen more than once but under ten times. The CDR3 bases are TGCGCCAGCAGGGAAAGACCCGCCGGAGGGGAGCTGTTTTTT. Protein product: CASRERPAGGELFF. The J gene is TRBJ2-2, the V gene TRBV5-1; no clear D gene. CDR3 length: 14 amino acids. The ends were cut back, 5 bases at V and 8 bases at J, with 16 bases in the middle. CDR1 is SGHRS, CDR2 YFSETQ, per germline.

The V and J genes are TRBV7-9 and TRBJ1-2; D may be TRBD1 (5 bases). This CDR3 is built from 13 residues. The V end lost 5 bases, the J end lost 6 bases, and 13 bases lay between the germline ends. Germline values: CDR1 SEHNR, CDR2 FQNEAQ (reference sequence). The CDR3 is CASSPRGADGYTF. CDR3 bases: TGTGCCAGCAGCCCCCGAGGGGCGGATGGCTACACCTTC.

This clonotype was found a few times. J is TRBJ2-1 and V is TRBV7-2; 12 bases map to TRBD2. V trimming: 2 bases; J trimming: 9 bases; junction bases outside the gene matches: 20. This CDR3 is 20 amino acids long. CDR1 and CDR2 from the germline V gene are SGHTA and FQGNSA. CDR3 amino acids: CASSLRLGLAGNSPNGEQFF. In DNA form, the CDR3 reads TGTGCCAGCAGCTTAAGGTTAGGACTAGCGGGAAATAGTCCCAATGGTGAGCAGTTCTTC.

The chain carries TRBV15 and TRBJ2-5, with 7 bases fitting TRBD1. V lost 1 base, J lost 2 bases, and 10 bases stayed unmatched. The CDR3 sequence is 17 residues long. Germline V CDR1 and CDR2: LNHNV, YYDKDF (reference sequence). The CDR3 region is CATSRGGQALTQETQYF. The CDR3 coding sequence is TGTGCCACCAGCAGAGGCGGACAGGCCCTTACACAAGAGACCCAGTACTTC.

V gene TRBV6-5 combines with J gene TRBJ1-5; the D is unclear. V lost 2 bases, J lost 0 bases, and 8 bases lay in between. Germline CDR1 is MNHEY and CDR2 is SVGAGI. The CDR3 totals 15 residues. For the CDR3, the DNA is TGTGCCAGCAGTTACGGGTGGGATAGCAATCAGCCCCAGCATTTT. Translating it yields CASSYGWDSNQPQHF.

This clonotype was counted only a few times. The V and J genes are TRBV5-1 and TRBJ2-5; tentatively, D is TRBD2 (6 bases). Looked up from germline, CDR1 is SGHRS and CDR2 is YFSETQ. The CDR3 extends over 14 amino acids. V lost 3 bases and J lost 3, with 12 bases in between. CDR3 DNA sequence: TGCGCCAGCAGCTCAACTAGCACCGAAGAGACCCAGTACTTC. Amino acid sequence: CASSSTSTEETQYF. Combining the CDR3 with reference TRBV5-1 and TRBJ2-5 gives the whole variable domain KAGVTQTPRYLIKTRGQQVTLSCSPISGHRSVSWYQQTPGQGLQFLFEYFSETQRNKGNFPGRFSGRQFSNSRSEMNVSTLELGDSALYLCASSSTSTEETQYFGPGTRLLVL.

This clonotype was detected a few times. V is TRBV19 and J is TRBJ2-3, with D perhaps TRBD1 (5 bases). The CDR3 spans 15 residues. V was pared by 3 bases and J by 2 bases, with 12 bases between. CDR1 and CDR2 (germline): LNHDA, SQIVND (reference sequence). The CDR3 protein is CASSMKDTITDTQYF. Written as DNA, the CDR3 is TGTGCCAGTAGTATGAAGGACACTATCACAGATACGCAGTATTTT. Based on the CDR3 plus reference TRBV19 and TRBJ2-3, the full variable domain is DGGITQSPKYLFRKEGQNVTLSCEQNLNHDAMYWYRQDPGQGLRLIYYSQIVNDFQKGDIAEGYSVSREKKESFPLTVTSAQKNPTAFYLCASSMKDTITDTQYFGPGTRLTVL.

This clonotype was picked up many times. V usage is TRBV5-1 and J usage is TRBJ2-1, with TRBD2 identical over 12 bases. This CDR3 region has 15 residues. V trimming: 1 base; J trimming: 7 bases; junction bases outside the gene matches: 3. Germline V lookup: CDR1 SGHRS, CDR2 YFSETQ. CDR3 DNA: TGCGCCAGCAGCTTGACTAGCGGGAGGCTGAATGAGCAGTTCTTC. Translating gives CASSLTSGRLNEQFF. Variable domain in full (rest from reference TRBV5-1 and TRBJ2-1): KAGVTQTPRYLIKTRGQQVTLSCSPISGHRSVSWYQQTPGQGLQFLFEYFSETQRNKGNFPGRFSGRQFSNSRSEMNVSTLELGDSALYLCASSLTSGRLNEQFFGPGTRLTVL.

The rearrangement links TRBV4-3 to TRBJ1-2; D is unclear. Trimming took 2 bases from V and 1 from J, leaving 14 bases between them. Germline CDR1 reads LGHNA; CDR2 reads YSLEER. The CDR3 is made up of 16 amino acids. CDR3 in DNA: TGCGCCAGCAGCCAATCAAGGACGGGCTTTAACTATGGCTACACCTTC. It is translated as CASSQSRTGFNYGYTF.

This clonotype was recorded a few times. This chain connects TRBV28 to TRBJ2-5; D ambiguous. Trimming cost V 4 bases and J 2 bases, with 11 bases left between them. CDR3 size: 14 residues. The germline V gene encodes CDR1 MDHEN and CDR2 SYDVKM. CDR3 region: CASSYYAEQETQYF. The CDR3 DNA reads TGTGCCAGCAGTTACTACGCTGAGCAAGAGACCCAGTACTTC.

The J gene is TRBJ2-3, the V gene TRBV6-5; D is unclear. CDR1 is MNHEY and CDR2 is SVGAGI in the germline V gene. Trimming cost V 8 bases and J 0 bases, with 9 bases left between them. The CDR3 sequence is 13 residues long. The chain's CDR3 is CASGTTSTDTQYF. In DNA, the CDR3 is TGTGCCAGCGGAACTACAAGCACAGATACGCAGTATTTT.

The V and J genes are TRBV7-8 and TRBJ2-1, with D possibly being TRBD1 or TRBD2 (5 bases each). The ends were cut back, 0 bases at V and 6 bases at J, with 12 bases in the middle. Per germline, CDR1 SGHVS and CDR2 FQNEAQ. This CDR3 has 15 residues. In nucleotides, the CDR3 is TGTGCCAGCAGCTTAGCGGGGACCCCGGGCAATGAGCAGTTCTTC. Translated: CASSLAGTPGNEQFF.

The gene calls are TRBV7-9 and TRBJ2-3; D is undetermined. The germline V and J ends were trimmed by 4 bases and 0 bases, with 8 bases remaining between them. Germline V lookup: CDR1 SEHNR, CDR2 FQNEAQ (reference sequence). The CDR3 spans 14 residues. The CDR3 is CASSSTYSTDTQYF. CDR3 DNA sequence: TGTGCCAGCAGCTCCACTTATAGCACAGATACGCAGTATTTT.

The rearrangement joins TRBV11-2 to TRBJ1-1; no clear D. The V and J ends lost 0 bases and 9 bases respectively, with 11 bases between them. The CDR3 is made up of 13 amino acids. Germline assignment: CDR1 SGHAT and CDR2 FQNNGV. The CDR3 spells CASSLEEYSQAFF. In nucleotides, the CDR3 is TGTGCCAGCAGCTTAGAGGAGTACAGCCAAGCTTTCTTT.

In its sample, this clonotype was seen once. The chain couples TRBV21-1 to TRBJ1-2; the listed D gene, TRBD1, was not tested against the DNA. TRBV21-1 is a pseudogene. The CDR3 extends over 17 amino acids. The CDR3 DNA reads TGTGCCAGCAGCAAAGTCGGGGGGCAAGAGGGAAACTATGGCTACACCTTC. This sequence encodes CASSKVGGQEGNYGYTF.

The chain uses TRBV7-3 and TRBJ2-3; no clear D gene. Germline V gives CDR1 SGHTA, CDR2 FQGTGA. V was clipped by 0 bases and J by 2 bases, with 9 bases between them. The CDR3 extends over 15 amino acids. CDR3 in amino acids: CASSLTGGDTDTQYF. The CDR3 DNA reads as TGTGCCAGCAGCTTAACTGGTGGGGACACAGATACGCAGTATTTT.

This clonotype was seen only a few times. This sequence joins TRBV7-9 and TRBJ2-7; 9 positions match TRBD2. CDR3 size: 13 residues. Germline values: CDR1 SEHNR, CDR2 FQNEAQ (reference sequence). The ends lost 5 bases at V and 3 bases at J; junction bases unmatched: 2. The CDR3 bases are TGTGCCAGCAGCGGAGCGGGAGGCTACGAGCAGTACTTC. Protein sequence: CASSGAGGYEQYF.